Listed here are 17 T cell receptor beta chains from one sample, sequenced in a study of early T cells in non-severe SARS-CoV-2 infection. TCRdb called the 5' RACE reads again in MiXCR, with one record for every CDR3 protein. Counted here are 75,000 to 90,000 distinct CDR3 sequences, 15% occurring once; the ten biggest clones make up about 5.5%. Sequencing input: whole blood. All receptors come from an adult who was a healthcare worker with PCR-confirmed SARS-CoV-2 infection or an uninfected control (not recorded which).

This clonotype has more than one count but fewer than ten. The chain carries TRBV7-9 and TRBJ1-4; D unresolved. Germline assignment: CDR1 SEHNR and CDR2 FQNEAQ (reference sequence). The CDR3 is made up of 14 amino acids. The germline V and J ends were trimmed by 5 bases and 0 bases, with 7 bases remaining between them. Here the CDR3 DNA reads TGTGCCAGCAGCAAACAGTCAACTAATGAAAAACTGTTTTTT. This gives the protein CASSKQSTNEKLFF. The full variable domain, in which reference TRBV7-9 and TRBJ1-4 provide the parts outside the CDR3, is DTGVSQNPRHKITKRGQNVTFRCDPISEHNRLYWYRQTLGQGPEFLTYFQNEAQLEKSRLLSDRFSAERPKGSFSTLEIQRTEQGDSAMYLCASSKQSTNEKLFFGSGTQLSVL.

There are many counts of this clonotype. The CDR3 nucleotides read TGTGCCTCCGACAAAGTAATATCCGGGGAGCTGTTTTTT. Protein product: CASDKVISGELFF. V gene TRBV30 combines with J gene TRBJ2-2; D uncertain. CDR3 size: 13 residues. Trimming took off 7 bases at V and 6 bases at J, with 15 bases between the two ends. Germline V gene lookup returns CDR1 GTSNPN and CDR2 SVGIG (reference sequence).

The V call is TRBV6-5, the J call TRBJ2-3, with D maybe TRBD2 (5 bases). The CDR3 is 13 residues long. Trimming left V 6 bases short and J 1 base short, with 8 bases between. CDR1 is MNHEY, CDR2 SVGAGI, per germline. The CDR3 bases are TGTGCCAGCAGGATGGAGGGCACAGATACGCAGTATTTT. Translation gives CASRMEGTDTQYF.

This clonotype was counted between two and nine times. One junction end disagrees with the germline gene, perhaps due to a read error. The chain employs TRBV2 and TRBJ2-1, with D unresolved. In germline, CDR1 is SNHLY, CDR2 FYNNEI. The length of the CDR3 is 10 residues. The CDR3 sequence is CASSEVQPVF. CDR3 DNA sequence: TGTGCCAGCAGTGAAGTCCAACCGGTCTTC.

The table lists this clonotype with many counts. The rearrangement uses TRBV11-2 and TRBJ2-2, with a possible D match to TRBD2 (5 bases). V was trimmed by 5 bases and J by 3 bases, leaving 13 bases between them. Germline V gene data show CDR1 as SGHAT and CDR2 as FQNNGV. The CDR3 spans 15 residues. This CDR3 reads CASSGSGSYTGELFF. In DNA form, the CDR3 reads TGTGCCAGCAGCGGGAGTGGGTCTTACACCGGGGAGCTGTTTTTT.

In its sample, this clonotype was seen a few times. The gene calls are TRBV20-1 and TRBJ2-7; D is undetermined. CDR1 DFQATT and CDR2 SNEGSKA come from the germline V gene (reference sequence). This CDR3 is 14 amino acids long. V lost 0 bases and J 4 bases, leaving 13 bases between the germline ends. In DNA, the CDR3 is TGCAGTGCTAGAGATTTTCCGGAGTTATACGAGCAGTACTTC. As protein: CSARDFPELYEQYF.

This clonotype appeared a few times. The chain links TRBV3-1 to TRBJ2-5, with a weak D call TRBD2 (5 bases). CDR3 length: 13 residues. The germline gives CDR1 LGHDT, CDR2 YNNKEL (reference sequence). Trimming shortened V by 1 base and J by 4 bases, and 7 bases separated the two germline ends. The CDR3 loop is CASSQVGRETQYF. The CDR3 bases are TGTGCCAGCAGCCAAGTAGGGAGAGAGACCCAGTACTTC.

This clonotype was seen more than once but under ten times. The rearrangement joins TRBV3-1 to TRBJ2-2; TRBD2 aligns across 7 bases. V trimming: 3 bases; J trimming: 2 bases; junction bases outside the gene matches: 3. The length of the CDR3 is 15 residues. Germline V CDR1 and CDR2: LGHDT, YNNKEL (reference sequence). CDR3 region: CASSQQRGNTGELFF. CDR3 in DNA: TGTGCCAGCAGCCAGCAGCGGGGAAACACCGGGGAGCTGTTTTTT.

The CDR3 sequence: CASSLGGLLLEQYF. The CDR3 DNA reads TGCGCCAGCAGCTTGGGAGGCCTTCTCCTCGAGCAGTACTTC. The chain uses TRBV5-1 and TRBJ2-7; no clear D. Trimming took 0 bases from V and 6 from J, leaving 13 bases between them. Germline assignment: CDR1 SGHRS and CDR2 YFSETQ. CDR3 length equals 14 residues.

This clonotype was seen more than once but under ten times. V is TRBV5-1 and J is TRBJ2-1, with a possible D match to TRBD1 (6 bases). Germline CDR1 SGHRS, CDR2 YFSETQ. V lost 4 bases and J lost 5, with 10 bases in between. The CDR3 loop spans 13 amino acids. In nucleotides, the CDR3 is TGCGCCAGCAGCGTCGGGACAAACAATGAGCAGTTCTTC. Its translation: CASSVGTNNEQFF. The full variable domain, rest sourced from reference TRBV5-1 and TRBJ2-1, is KAGVTQTPRYLIKTRGQQVTLSCSPISGHRSVSWYQQTPGQGLQFLFEYFSETQRNKGNFPGRFSGRQFSNSRSEMNVSTLELGDSALYLCASSVGTNNEQFFGPGTRLTVL.

The chain combines TRBV7-2 with TRBJ2-7; a possible D gene is TRBD1 (6 bases). The germline V gene has CDR1 SGHTA and CDR2 FQGNSA. This CDR3 has 14 amino acids. V was shortened by 4 bases and J by 3 bases, with 13 bases between the two germline ends. CDR3 sequence reads: CASSSGTLFYEQYF. Here the CDR3 DNA reads TGTGCCAGCAGCTCCGGGACATTATTCTACGAGCAGTACTTC.

The rearrangement joins TRBV18 to TRBJ2-5; no clear D gene. Trimming stripped 6 bases from V and 5 bases from J, with 13 bases between. The CDR3 has 13 residues. Germline assignment: CDR1 KGHSH and CDR2 LQKENI. In nucleotides, the CDR3 is TGTGCCAGCTCCCCGACAAATTTGGAGACCCAGTACTTC. This sequence encodes CASSPTNLETQYF.

This clonotype was counted only a few times. The chain couples TRBV7-4 to TRBJ2-7; D is perhaps TRBD2 (6 bases). V was shortened by 7 bases and J by 11 bases, with 24 bases between the two germline ends. Per the germline V gene, CDR1 is SGHVT and CDR2 is SQSDAQ. This CDR3 region has 14 residues. The CDR3 is CASTKEGLTPLEYF. CDR3 nucleotide sequence: TGTGCCAGCACCAAAGAGGGACTCACGCCATTGGAGTACTTC.

The chain couples TRBV5-1 to TRBJ1-1, with unresolved D. There are 14 residues in the CDR3. Trimming left V 5 bases short and J 4 bases short, with 15 bases between. CDR1 is SGHRS and CDR2 is YFSETQ in the germline V gene. The CDR3 DNA is TGCGCCAGCAGTATTATGGAAATGGGCACTGAAGCTTTCTTT. This codes for CASSIMEMGTEAFF.

The CDR3 protein is CASSLNTAGGYNEQFF. The CDR3 DNA reads as TGCGCCAGCAGCTTGAATACTGCGGGAGGGTACAATGAGCAGTTCTTC. This chain joins TRBV5-1 and TRBJ2-1; 9 positions match TRBD2. J was trimmed by 4 bases and V by 1 base; bases with no gene match: 6. The CDR3 sequence is 16 residues long. From germline, CDR1 is SGHRS and CDR2 YFSETQ.

This clonotype was counted ten times or more. The genes are TRBV28 and TRBJ1-2; 7 bases map to TRBD1. This CDR3 is 13 amino acids long. Germline V gene data show CDR1 as MDHEN and CDR2 as SYDVKM. The J segment lost 10 bases and the V segment lost 4 bases, leaving 9 bases of the junction unmatched. The CDR3 spells CASSSGTVQPYTF. CDR3 nucleotide sequence: TGTGCCAGCAGTTCGGGGACAGTACAACCCTACACCTTC.

This sequence joins TRBV20-1 and TRBJ2-7; TRBD2 matches at 14 bases. The CDR3 has 18 residues. Unmatched junction bases numbered 17, after V lost 5 bases and J lost 5 bases. Germline CDR1 DFQATT, CDR2 SNEGSKA (reference sequence). For the CDR3, the DNA is TGCAGTGCTCTCAGGGTTCCGGGACTAGCGGGAGTCCCCCACGAGCAGTACTTC. Amino acids: CSALRVPGLAGVPHEQYF.